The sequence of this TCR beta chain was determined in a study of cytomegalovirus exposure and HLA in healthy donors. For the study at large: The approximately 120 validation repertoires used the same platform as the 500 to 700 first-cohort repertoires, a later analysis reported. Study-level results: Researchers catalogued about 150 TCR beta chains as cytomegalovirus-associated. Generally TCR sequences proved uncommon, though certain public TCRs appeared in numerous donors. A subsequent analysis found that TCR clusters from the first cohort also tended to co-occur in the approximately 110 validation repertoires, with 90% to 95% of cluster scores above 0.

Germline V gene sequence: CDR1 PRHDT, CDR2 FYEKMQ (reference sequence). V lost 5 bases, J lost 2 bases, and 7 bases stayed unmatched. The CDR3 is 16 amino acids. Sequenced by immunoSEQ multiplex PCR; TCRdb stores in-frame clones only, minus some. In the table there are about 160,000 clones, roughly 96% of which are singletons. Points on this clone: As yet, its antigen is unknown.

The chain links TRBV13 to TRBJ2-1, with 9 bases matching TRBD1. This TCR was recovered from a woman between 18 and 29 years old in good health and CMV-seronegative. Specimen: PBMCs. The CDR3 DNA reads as TGTGCCAGCAGCGGAAGGACAGGGGCCACCTACAATGAGCAGTTCTTC. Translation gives CASSGRTGATYNEQFF.